This T cell receptor (beta chain) was recorded in a study of CD4 T cells in relation to SARS-CoV-2 and coronaviruses. Whole-study context: TCR beta CDR3s were sequenced after approximately nine-day antigen culture of PBMCs. General study results and limits: About 65% of donors had memory CD4+ clonotypes crossrecognizing SARS-CoV-2 and common cold coronavirus spike.

The method was immunoSEQ multiplex PCR; TCRdb's version includes in-frame clones alone and lacks a portion of them. The sample has 43,000 or so clones; almost 85% are singletons. The CDR3 covers 14 residues. The V gene lost 3 bases and the J gene lost 4 bases, with 12 bases spanning the gap. CDR1 and CDR2 from the germline V gene are MGHRA and YSYEKL. Points on this clone: Its antigen is not known.

This TCR was sampled from an adult with COVID-19. Sequencing used naive CD4+ T cells from PBMCs, cultured in vitro. As for subset: naive CD4+ T cells isolated by negative enrichment. The J gene is TRBJ2-5, the V gene TRBV4-1, with unresolved D. In DNA, the CDR3 is TGCGCCAGCAGCCACATAGGCTGGGGAGAGACCCAGTACTTC. Translated, it gives CASSHIGWGETQYF.